Detailed here is one T cell receptor beta chain. Graves' hyperthyroidism was deemed stable absent ophthalmopathy progression within 18 months. These patients, aged 18 to 65, had recently diagnosed hyperthyroidism lasting under 2 months. Each diagnosis was grounded in clinical symptoms, serum thyroxine and TRAb, thyroid ultrasound, and orbital computed tomography. The data were taken from a study of T cells in Graves' hyperthyroidism and ophthalmopathy. The CDR3 spans 15 residues. Germline V gene data show CDR1 as MGHDK and CDR2 as SYGVNS. The TCR beta CDR3 regions underwent amplification using RNA transcripts as the source. The TCR CDR3 first-round RT-PCR relied on the HTBI primer set. TCRdb itself ran the multiplex PCR reads through MiXCR, one entry per CDR3 protein. The sample shows hundreds of thousands of distinct CDR3 sequences, 35% to 55% of them seen only once.

This receptor was identified in a woman aged 18-29 years with Graves' hyperthyroidism. The source material was peripheral blood or thyroid tissue (not recorded which). This chain links TRBV25-1 with TRBJ2-7, with a tentative D call TRBD1 (5 bases). Here the CDR3 DNA reads TGTGCTAGATCAAGGCTCGGCAGGGAAGGCTACGAGCAGTACTTC. Translating it yields CARSRLGREGYEQYF.